One and the same sample provided the 28 T cell receptor beta chains below, sequenced in a study of blood T cell repertoires in COVID-19. Assay used: immunoSEQ multiplex PCR; TCRdb lists only in-frame clones, some missing. The sample carries some 73,000 clones, under 90% recorded once. The material sequenced was peripheral blood. The receptors shown here come from a woman aged 60 to 75 with acute or convalescent COVID-19.

This clone was seen a few times. The CDR3 reads CAWSQFLSSEAFF. CDR3 coding DNA: TGTGCCTGGAGCCAATTTCTCTCGAGTGAAGCTTTCTTT. The J gene is TRBJ1-1, the V gene TRBV30, with no clear D. CDR1 GTSNPN and CDR2 SVGIG come from the germline V gene (reference sequence). Trimming pared 3 bases from V and 7 bases from J, leaving 15 bases between. This CDR3 region has 13 residues.

A few counts support this clone. V gene TRBV7-6 combines with J gene TRBJ2-2; 9 bases map to TRBD1. V was clipped by 3 bases and J by 3 bases; unmatched bases: 5. The CDR3 covers 16 residues. CDR1 is SGHVS, CDR2 FNYEAQ, per germline. CDR3 amino acids: CASSLTGGTDTGELFF. The DNA of the CDR3 is TGTGCCAGCAGCTTGACAGGGGGGACGGACACCGGGGAGCTGTTTTTT.

The genes are TRBV7-7 and TRBJ2-3, with a possible D match to TRBD1 (6 bases). The CDR3 contains 15 residues. With 5 bases removed from V and 6 bases from J, the gap between germline ends came to 18 bases. The germline V gene has CDR1 SSHAT and CDR2 FNYEAQ (reference sequence). CDR3 sequence: CASSTTGGEGDTQYF. In DNA form, the CDR3 reads TGTGCCAGCAGCACGACAGGCGGCGAAGGTGATACGCAGTATTTT.

This clone was seen only once. V usage is TRBV28 and J usage is TRBJ1-5, with 7 bases identical to TRBD1. The CDR3 has 13 amino acids. V shed 6 bases and J 10 bases; nucleotides not matched to a gene: 9. From germline, CDR1 is MDHEN and CDR2 SYDVKM. The CDR3 DNA reads as TGTGCCAGCAGATTGGACAGGATCAATCCCCAGCATTTT. It encodes CASRLDRINPQHF.

This clone has only one observation. The chain combines TRBV10-1 with TRBJ1-2; no clear D gene. From germline, CDR1 is WNHNN and CDR2 SYGVQD (reference sequence). V lost 8 bases to trimming and J lost 2 bases, with 24 bases between them. The CDR3 extends over 17 amino acids. CDR3 in DNA: TGCGCCAGCGAAGTTGGGATGTGGTGGGAGAACAACTATGGCTACACCTTC. It translates to CASEVGMWWENNYGYTF.

The J gene is TRBJ1-1, the V gene TRBV15, with a weak D call TRBD1 (5 bases). Trimming took 6 bases from V and 3 from J, leaving 8 bases between them. The length of the CDR3 is 12 residues. Germline assignment: CDR1 LNHNV and CDR2 YYDKDF (reference sequence). CDR3 coding DNA: TGTGCCACCAGTATCAGGGACACTGAAGCTTTCTTT. Its translation is CATSIRDTEAFF. The full variable domain, rest sourced from reference TRBV15 and TRBJ1-1, is DAMVIQNPRYQVTQFGKPVTLSCSQTLNHNVMYWYQQKSSQAPKLLFHYYDKDFNNEADTPDNFQSRRPNTSFCFLDIRSPGLGDTAMYLCATSIRDTEAFFGQGTRLTVV.

This clone was recorded a few times. V usage is TRBV19 and J usage is TRBJ2-3; TRBD2 matches at 16 bases. Germline-derived CDR1 and CDR2 are LNHDA and SQIVND (reference sequence). After removal of 3 bases from V and 6 bases from J, the junction contained 3 bases not matched to a gene. The CDR3 is 16 residues long. DNA for the CDR3: TGTGCCAGTAGTATGGGACTAGCGGGAGGGCGCGATACGCAGTATTTT. Encoded protein: CASSMGLAGGRDTQYF.

The rearrangement uses TRBV11-2 and TRBJ1-6; D gene ambiguous. Deletions cut 0 bases from V and 10 bases from J, with 13 bases between. The CDR3 runs to 15 residues. Germline V CDR1 and CDR2: SGHAT, FQNNGV. The CDR3 nucleotides are TGTGCCAGCAGCTTAGAACCGGGTCCCCAATCACCCCTCCACTTT. Amino acid sequence: CASSLEPGPQSPLHF.

The rearrangement uses TRBV5-8 and TRBJ1-1; 8 bases align to TRBD1. Unmatched junction bases numbered 4, after V lost 2 bases and J lost 1 base. This CDR3 comprises 15 residues. Per germline, CDR1 SGHTS and CDR2 YDEGEE. The CDR3 here is CASSFRGQGNTEAFF. DNA for the CDR3: TGTGCCAGCAGCTTCAGGGGGCAGGGGAACACTGAAGCTTTCTTT.

This chain uses TRBV29-1 with TRBJ1-4; possible D gene TRBD1, 5 bases. Trimming stripped 7 bases from V and 4 bases from J, with 13 bases between. Germline CDR1 SQVTM, CDR2 ANQGSEA. The CDR3 has 13 residues. CDR3 nucleotide sequence: TGCAGCGGGGGGAGGGCTCTTAATGAAAAACTGTTTTTT. This sequence encodes CSGGRALNEKLFF.

Only one count was recorded for this clone. The chain uses TRBV6-6 and TRBJ1-5; no firm D call. The CDR3 runs to 17 residues. Germline lookup yields CDR1 MNHNY and CDR2 SVGAGI (reference sequence). V was trimmed by 5 bases and J by 5 bases, leaving 22 bases between them. The CDR3 nucleotides are TGTGCCAGCAGTCCAGAAAGACACCCGATCGGCCATCAGCCCCAGCATTTT. Translation gives CASSPERHPIGHQPQHF.

V and J are TRBV7-9 and TRBJ1-5; 11 bases line up with TRBD1. Germline loops: CDR1 SEHNR, CDR2 FQNEAQ (reference sequence). Germline trimming cut 6 bases from V and 6 bases from J; bases unmatched to any gene: 7. This CDR3 spans 15 amino acids. The CDR3, as DNA: TGTGCCAGCAGTCCGGGACAGGGGGTGGGTCAGCCCCAGCATTTT. Translating gives CASSPGQGVGQPQHF.

The CDR3 here is CASSQEANPSSSGANVLTF. For the CDR3, the DNA is TGTGCCAGCAGCCAAGAAGCCAACCCCTCGTCCTCTGGGGCCAACGTCCTGACTTTC. This rearrangement joins TRBV4-2 to TRBJ2-6, with D unclear. V was shortened by 0 bases and J by 0 bases, with 15 bases between the two germline ends. The CDR3 sequence is 19 residues long. Germline CDR1 and CDR2: LGHNA and YNFKEQ.

The rearrangement uses TRBV19 and TRBJ1-2; D might be TRBD1 (5 bases). V was shortened by 3 bases and J by 6 bases, with 17 bases between the two germline ends. This CDR3 is built from 15 residues. CDR1 is LNHDA and CDR2 is SQIVND in the germline V gene (reference sequence). The CDR3 nucleotides read TGTGCCAGTAGTATCCGACCCGGGGGACTCGATGGCTACACCTTC. This translates into CASSIRPGGLDGYTF.

V gene TRBV29-1 combines with J gene TRBJ1-2; TRBD1 matches at 7 bases. Germline lookup yields CDR1 SQVTM and CDR2 ANQGSEA. The trim removed 8 bases at V and 8 bases at J, leaving 14 bases unmatched. CDR3 length equals 13 residues. The CDR3 nucleotides are TGCAGCACCGCTGACAGGGATCTCGTCGGCTACACCTTC. Protein product: CSTADRDLVGYTF. The full variable domain, with the rest looked up from reference TRBV29-1 and TRBJ1-2, is SAVISQKPSRDICQRGTSLTIQCQVDSQVTMMFWYRQQPGQSLTLIATANQGSEATYESGFVIDKFPISRPNLTFSTLTVSNMSPEDSSIYLCSTADRDLVGYTFGSGTRLTVV.

This clone is judged medium-sized. The chain couples TRBV5-6 to TRBJ1-3; the match to TRBD1 covers 8 bases. Germline assignment: CDR1 SGHDT and CDR2 YYEEEE. CDR3 length equals 17 residues. V lost 0 bases to trimming and J lost 0 bases; unmatched junction nucleotides: 5. The CDR3 loop is CASSLEGQGSSGNTIYF. The CDR3 DNA sequence: TGTGCCAGCAGCTTGGAAGGACAGGGTTCCTCTGGAAACACCATATATTTT.

In its sample, this clone was seen a few times. The V gene is TRBV4-2, the J gene TRBJ2-2; TRBD1 might be the D (5 bases). The V end was cut by 0 bases, the J end by 7 bases, with 15 bases between. Germline V gene data show CDR1 as LGHNA and CDR2 as YNFKEQ. This CDR3 has 16 residues. The CDR3 DNA reads as TGTGCCAGCAGCCAAGACAAGATTAGGGGTGACGGGGAGCTGTTTTTT. Amino acids: CASSQDKIRGDGELFF.

This chain uses TRBV7-2 with TRBJ1-1; the D gene is possibly TRBD1 (5 bases). Trimming cost V 5 bases and J 5 bases, with 18 bases left between them. Germline CDR1 SGHTA, CDR2 FQGNSA. There are 15 residues in the CDR3. CDR3 protein: CASSPVGGRRTEAFF. The DNA of the CDR3 is TGTGCCAGCAGCCCAGTTGGGGGGAGGAGGACTGAAGCTTTCTTT.

The chain recombines TRBV7-9 with TRBJ2-5, with D possibly matching TRBD1 (6 bases). V was clipped by 5 bases and J by 2 bases, with 18 bases between them. The CDR3 contains 16 residues. From germline, CDR1 is SEHNR and CDR2 FQNEAQ (reference sequence). The CDR3, as DNA: TGTGCCAGCAGCCCCCCGTTAGGGGGAAATCAAGAGACCCAGTACTTC. It translates to CASSPPLGGNQETQYF.

This clone was detected once. The V and J genes are TRBV28 and TRBJ1-6; D possibly corresponds to TRBD1 (6 bases). Germline loops: CDR1 MDHEN, CDR2 SYDVKM. The V gene lost 4 bases and the J gene lost 7 bases, with 20 bases spanning the gap. There are 17 residues in the CDR3. Here the CDR3 reads CASSSPSARGLNSPLHF. The CDR3, as DNA: TGTGCCAGCAGTTCACCCTCTGCCAGGGGTCTAAATTCACCCCTCCACTTT.

This clone was counted a few times. J is TRBJ2-3 and V is TRBV5-4; D may be TRBD2 (6 bases). The CDR3 contains 16 residues. The V gene's germline CDR1 is SGHNT and CDR2 YYREEE (reference sequence). V was pared by 0 bases and J by 2 bases, with 13 bases between. In DNA, the CDR3 is TGTGCCAGCAGCTTGGAGCTTAGCGGCCTCACAGATACGCAGTATTTT. It specifies CASSLELSGLTDTQYF.

This clone has a single count. V usage is TRBV4-2 and J usage is TRBJ2-7; 7 positions agree with TRBD1. The CDR3 has 14 amino acids. With 0 bases clipped from V and 3 bases from J, the junction kept 2 bases outside the gene matches. CDR1 is LGHNA, CDR2 YNFKEQ, per germline. DNA of the CDR3: TGTGCCAGCAGCCAAGAGGGACAGAGCTACGAGCAGTACTTC. Protein: CASSQEGQSYEQYF.

This clone was seen a few times. The chain is built from TRBV7-9 and TRBJ1-1; 7 nucleotides match TRBD1. In germline, CDR1 is SEHNR, CDR2 FQNEAQ (reference sequence). The trim removed 5 bases at V and 3 bases at J, leaving 6 bases unmatched. The CDR3 runs to 14 residues. The CDR3 bases are TGTGCCAGCAGCCGCGGGACAGTAGACACTGAAGCTTTCTTT. This codes for CASSRGTVDTEAFF.

This chain joins TRBV24-1 and TRBJ2-1, with 8 bases fitting TRBD2. Germline-derived CDR1 and CDR2 are KGHDR and SFDVKD. V shed 3 bases, J shed 0 bases, and the junction held 6 bases outside the gene matches. This CDR3 contains 17 residues. The CDR3 nucleotides are TGTGCCACCAGTGATCCCTCGGGGGGGAGCTCCTACAATGAGCAGTTCTTC. It encodes CATSDPSGGSSYNEQFF.

The J gene is TRBJ1-4, the V gene TRBV5-4, with D perhaps TRBD1 (5 bases). V lost 5 bases to trimming and J lost 3 bases, with 8 bases between them. Germline loops: CDR1 SGHNT, CDR2 YYREEE (reference sequence). This CDR3 spans 13 amino acids. The CDR3 DNA sequence: TGTGCCAGCAGTGGGGGGGCTAATGAAAAACTGTTTTTT. Encoded protein: CASSGGANEKLFF. Full variable domain (rest looked up from reference TRBV5-4 and TRBJ1-4): ETGVTQSPTHLIKTRGQQVTLRCSSQSGHNTVSWYQQALGQGPQFIFQYYREEENGRGNFPPRFSGLQFPNYSSELNVNALELDDSALYLCASSGGANEKLFFGSGTQLSVL.

J is TRBJ2-7 and V is TRBV21-1; the D call in the table, TRBD2, was not verified against the DNA. TRBV21-1 is annotated as a pseudogene. CDR3 size: 16 residues. CDR3 sequence: CASSKVLLAGAHEQYF. The CDR3 nucleotides read TGTGCCAGCAGCAAAGTATTACTAGCGGGAGCCCACGAGCAGTACTTC.

The V and J genes are TRBV7-9 and TRBJ1-2; 8 positions agree with TRBD1. This CDR3 is 14 amino acids long. Germline lookup yields CDR1 SEHNR and CDR2 FQNEAQ (reference sequence). Unmatched junction bases numbered 4, after V lost 6 bases and J lost 1 base. Here the CDR3 reads CASRPGQGNYGYTF. Written as DNA, the CDR3 is TGTGCCAGCAGACCAGGACAGGGTAACTATGGCTACACCTTC.

This clone was found a few times. The rearrangement joins TRBV2 to TRBJ2-1; D is ambiguous. Germline lookup yields CDR1 SNHLY and CDR2 FYNNEI. V shed 7 bases and J shed 2 bases, with 12 bases lying between them. This CDR3 region has 14 residues. The CDR3 DNA reads TGTGCCAGCATAACCGCGGCGGCCTACAATGAGCAGTTCTTC. The encoded protein is CASITAAAYNEQFF.